The source of this T cell receptor (beta chain) is a study of T cell changes during pregnancy in multiple sclerosis. With 4 bases clipped from V and 5 bases from J, the junction kept 15 bases outside the gene matches. This CDR3 has 17 residues. Germline V gene sequence: CDR1 KGHSH, CDR2 LQKENI. Only in-frame clones appear in the TCRdb table, and some are missing; sequencing was by immunoSEQ multiplex PCR. Of over 55,000 clones listed, 89% are singletons. The source material was peripheral blood, sampled in the first trimester of pregnancy. V gene TRBV18 combines with J gene TRBJ2-5, with 8 bases lining up with TRBD1. The receptor's source is a female donor with multiple sclerosis, enrolled in a pregnancy study. The CDR3 region has the DNA TGTGCCAGCTCACAAACGACAGGGGAGCCCGCGATGGAGACCCAGTACTTC. Amino acid sequence: CASSQTTGEPAMETQYF.